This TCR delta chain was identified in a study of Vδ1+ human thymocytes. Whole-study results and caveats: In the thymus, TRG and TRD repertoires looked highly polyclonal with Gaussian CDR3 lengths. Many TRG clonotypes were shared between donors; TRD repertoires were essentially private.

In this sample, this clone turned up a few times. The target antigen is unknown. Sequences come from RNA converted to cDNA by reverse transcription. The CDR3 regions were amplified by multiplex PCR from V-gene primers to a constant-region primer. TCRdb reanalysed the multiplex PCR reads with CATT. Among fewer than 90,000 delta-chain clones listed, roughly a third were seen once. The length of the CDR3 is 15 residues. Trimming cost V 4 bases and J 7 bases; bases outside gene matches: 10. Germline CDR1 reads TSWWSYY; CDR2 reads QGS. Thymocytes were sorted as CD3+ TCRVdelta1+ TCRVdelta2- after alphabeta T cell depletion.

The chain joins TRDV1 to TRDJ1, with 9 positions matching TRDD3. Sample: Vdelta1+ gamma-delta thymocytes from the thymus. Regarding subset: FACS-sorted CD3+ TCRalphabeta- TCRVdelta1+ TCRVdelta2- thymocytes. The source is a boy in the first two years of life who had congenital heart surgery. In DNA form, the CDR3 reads TGTGCTCTTGGGGCCCCCCTACGGGGATACGCTAAACTCATCTTT. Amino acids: CALGAPLRGYAKLIF.